This T cell receptor beta chain was sequenced in a study of T cell repertoires in cytomegalovirus infection. In the case of this clonotype: The antigen is not known.

The CDR3 length is 15 residues. Trimming pared 9 bases from V and 4 bases from J, leaving 19 bases between. Germline values: CDR1 ENHRY, CDR2 SYGVKD. Notes on the study in general: The study found HLA-C-restricted CMV-specific TCR beta clonotypes dominating the ex vivo response.

A single record per CDR3 protein comes from TCRdb applying MiXCR to the reads. Here the sample spans 450,000 to 550,000 distinct CDR3 sequences, approximately 15% being singletons. The clonotype was recovered from a human donor in good health (CMV status not recorded). Some clones in this sample may be carry-over from other donors' samples. The material sequenced was CD8+ T cells from PBMCs. The chain is built from TRBV10-3 and TRBJ1-3; unclear D gene. In DNA, the CDR3 is TGTGCCATTAGTATCAGCGGGGAGAGAGGAAACACCATATATTTT. Translation: CAISISGERGNTIYF.